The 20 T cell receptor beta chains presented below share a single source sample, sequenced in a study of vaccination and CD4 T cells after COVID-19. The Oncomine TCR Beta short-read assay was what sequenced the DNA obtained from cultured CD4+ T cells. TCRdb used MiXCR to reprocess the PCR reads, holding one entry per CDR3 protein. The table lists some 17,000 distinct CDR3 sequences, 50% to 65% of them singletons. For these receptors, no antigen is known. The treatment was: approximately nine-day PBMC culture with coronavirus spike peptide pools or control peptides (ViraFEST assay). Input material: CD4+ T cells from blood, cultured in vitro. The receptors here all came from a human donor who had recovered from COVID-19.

The CDR3 region is CASSLAQKAYEQYF. CDR3 in DNA: TGTGCCAGCAGCTTAGCGCAAAAAGCCTACGAGCAGTACTTC. The V call is TRBV7-6, the J call TRBJ2-7; no firm D call. From germline, CDR1 is SGHVS and CDR2 FNYEAQ. Trimming left V 0 bases short and J 2 bases short, with 8 bases between. The CDR3 contains 14 residues. The variable domain in full, completed from reference TRBV7-6 and TRBJ2-7, reads GAGVSQSPRYKVTKRGQDVALRCDPISGHVSLYWYRQALGQGPEFLTYFNYEAQQDKSGLPNDRFSAERPEGSISTLTIQRTEQRDSAMYRCASSLAQKAYEQYFGPGTRLTVT.

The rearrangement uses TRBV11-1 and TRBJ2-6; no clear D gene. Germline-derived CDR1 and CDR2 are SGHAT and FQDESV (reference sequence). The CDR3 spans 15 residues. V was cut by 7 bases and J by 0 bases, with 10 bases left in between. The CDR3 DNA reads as TGTGCCAGCACCAAGGAGAACTCTGGGGCCAACGTCCTGACTTTC. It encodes CASTKENSGANVLTF. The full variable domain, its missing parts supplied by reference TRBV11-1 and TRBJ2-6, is EAEVAQSPRYKITEKSQAVAFWCDPISGHATLYWYRQILGQGPELLVQFQDESVVDDSQLPKDRFSAERLKGVDSTLKIQPAELGDSAMYLCASTKENSGANVLTFGAGSRLTVL.

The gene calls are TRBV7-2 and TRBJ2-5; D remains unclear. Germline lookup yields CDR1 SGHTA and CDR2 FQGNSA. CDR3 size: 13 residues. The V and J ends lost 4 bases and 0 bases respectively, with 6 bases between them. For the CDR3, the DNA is TGTGCCAGCAGCTCGATGTACCAAGAGACCCAGTACTTC. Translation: CASSSMYQETQYF.

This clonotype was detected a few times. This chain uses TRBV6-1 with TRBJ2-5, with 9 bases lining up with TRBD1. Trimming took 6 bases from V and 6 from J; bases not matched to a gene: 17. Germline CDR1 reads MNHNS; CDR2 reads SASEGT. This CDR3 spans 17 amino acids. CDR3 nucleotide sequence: TGTGCCAGCAGGCGGACATCCGGGACAGGGCCTTCGAAGACCCAGTACTTC. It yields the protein CASRRTSGTGPSKTQYF.

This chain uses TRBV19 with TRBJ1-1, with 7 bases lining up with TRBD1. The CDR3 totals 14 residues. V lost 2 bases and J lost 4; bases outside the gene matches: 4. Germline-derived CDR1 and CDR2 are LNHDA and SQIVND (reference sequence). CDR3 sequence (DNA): TGTGCCAGTAGTATACTCAGGGGGGGCACTGAAGCTTTCTTT. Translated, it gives CASSILRGGTEAFF.

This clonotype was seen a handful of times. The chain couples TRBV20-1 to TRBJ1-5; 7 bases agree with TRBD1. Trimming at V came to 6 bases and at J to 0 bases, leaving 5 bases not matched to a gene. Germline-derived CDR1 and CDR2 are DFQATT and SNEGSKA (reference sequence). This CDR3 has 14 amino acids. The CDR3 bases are TGCAGTGCCTATGACAGGGTTAGCAATCAGCCCCAGCATTTT. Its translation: CSAYDRVSNQPQHF.

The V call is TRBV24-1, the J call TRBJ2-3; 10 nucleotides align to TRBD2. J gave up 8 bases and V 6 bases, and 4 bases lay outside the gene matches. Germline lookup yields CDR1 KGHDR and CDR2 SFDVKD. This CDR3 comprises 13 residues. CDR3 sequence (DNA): TGTGCCACCAGTCCTAGCGGGAGTTTTACGCAGTATTTT. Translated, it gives CATSPSGSFTQYF.

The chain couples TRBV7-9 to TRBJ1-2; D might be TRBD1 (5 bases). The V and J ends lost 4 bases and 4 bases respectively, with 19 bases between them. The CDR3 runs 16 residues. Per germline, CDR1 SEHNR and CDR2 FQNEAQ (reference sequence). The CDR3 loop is CASSSRRRDEFYGYTF. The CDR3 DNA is TGTGCCAGCAGCTCCCGGCGGAGGGACGAGTTCTATGGCTACACCTTC.

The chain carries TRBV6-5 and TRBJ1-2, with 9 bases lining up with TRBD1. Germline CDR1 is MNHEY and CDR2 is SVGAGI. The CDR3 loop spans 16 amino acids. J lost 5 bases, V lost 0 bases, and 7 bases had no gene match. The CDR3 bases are TGTGCCAGCAGTTACTCGCCTCCCGGGACAGGGTATGGCTACACCTTC. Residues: CASSYSPPGTGYGYTF.

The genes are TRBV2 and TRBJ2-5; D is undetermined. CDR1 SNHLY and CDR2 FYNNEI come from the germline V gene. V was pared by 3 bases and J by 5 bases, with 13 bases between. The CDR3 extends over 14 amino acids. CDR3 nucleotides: TGTGCCAGCAGTGAGATCCCAGGATACGAGACCCAGTACTTC. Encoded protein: CASSEIPGYETQYF. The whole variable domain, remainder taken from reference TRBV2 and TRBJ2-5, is EPEVTQTPSHQVTQMGQEVILRCVPISNHLYFYWYRQILGQKVEFLVSFYNNEISEKSEIFDDQFSVERPDGSNFTLKIRSTKLEDSAMYFCASSEIPGYETQYFGPGTRLLVL.

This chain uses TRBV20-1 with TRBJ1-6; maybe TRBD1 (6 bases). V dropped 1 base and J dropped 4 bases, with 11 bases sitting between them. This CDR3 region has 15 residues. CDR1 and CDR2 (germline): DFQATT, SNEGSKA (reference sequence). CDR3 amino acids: CSARAAQGYNSPLHF. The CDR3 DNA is TGCAGTGCTAGAGCGGCGCAGGGGTATAATTCACCCCTCCACTTT.

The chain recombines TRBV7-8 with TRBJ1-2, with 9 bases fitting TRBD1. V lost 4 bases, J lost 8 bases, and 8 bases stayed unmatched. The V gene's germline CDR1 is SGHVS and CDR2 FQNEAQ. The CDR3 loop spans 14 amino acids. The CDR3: CASSSGWTGEGYTF. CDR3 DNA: TGTGCCAGCAGCTCCGGATGGACAGGGGAGGGCTACACCTTC.

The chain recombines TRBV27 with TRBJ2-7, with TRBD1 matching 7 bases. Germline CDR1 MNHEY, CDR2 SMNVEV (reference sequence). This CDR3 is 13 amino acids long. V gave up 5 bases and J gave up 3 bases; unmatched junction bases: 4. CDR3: CASSNRGIYEQYF. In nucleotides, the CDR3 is TGTGCCAGCAGTAACAGGGGAATCTACGAGCAGTACTTC.

As DNA, the CDR3 is TGTGCCAGCAGTGTGGCTGGCAGGGAAAACATTCAGTACTTC. It encodes CASSVAGRENIQYF. The chain joins TRBV6-1 to TRBJ2-4, with D tentatively TRBD1 (5 bases). V lost 4 bases to trimming and J lost 5 bases, with 12 bases between them. The length of the CDR3 is 14 residues. The germline V gene has CDR1 MNHNS and CDR2 SASEGT.

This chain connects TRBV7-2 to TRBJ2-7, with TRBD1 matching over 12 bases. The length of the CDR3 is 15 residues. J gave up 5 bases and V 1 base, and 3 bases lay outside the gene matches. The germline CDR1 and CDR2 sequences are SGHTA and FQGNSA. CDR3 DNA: TGTGCCAGCAGCTTAGGGGACAGGGGGCGCAACGAGCAGTACTTC. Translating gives CASSLGDRGRNEQYF.

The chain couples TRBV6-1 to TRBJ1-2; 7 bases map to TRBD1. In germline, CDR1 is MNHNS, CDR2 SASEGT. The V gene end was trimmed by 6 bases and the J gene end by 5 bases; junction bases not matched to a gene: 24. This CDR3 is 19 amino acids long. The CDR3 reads CASSDLAGTEHSESYGYTF. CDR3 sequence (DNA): TGTGCCAGCAGCGACTTAGCCGGGACAGAGCACTCTGAGTCTTATGGCTACACCTTC.

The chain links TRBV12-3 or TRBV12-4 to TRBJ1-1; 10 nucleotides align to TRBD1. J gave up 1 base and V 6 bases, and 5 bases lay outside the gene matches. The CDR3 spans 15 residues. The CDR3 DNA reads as TGTGCCAGCAGGGGCCGACAGGGGGCGAACACTGAAGCTTTCTTT. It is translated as CASRGRQGANTEAFF.

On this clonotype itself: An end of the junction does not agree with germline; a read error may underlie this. Here the CDR3 DNA reads TGTGCTAGCAGCTCCCACAGGGACCAAGAGACCCAGTACTTC. Translating it yields CASSSHRDQETQYF. V usage is TRBV7-7 and J usage is TRBJ2-5, with D possibly being TRBD1 (6 bases). Germline CDR1 is SSHAT and CDR2 is FNYEAQ (reference sequence). This CDR3 has 14 amino acids.

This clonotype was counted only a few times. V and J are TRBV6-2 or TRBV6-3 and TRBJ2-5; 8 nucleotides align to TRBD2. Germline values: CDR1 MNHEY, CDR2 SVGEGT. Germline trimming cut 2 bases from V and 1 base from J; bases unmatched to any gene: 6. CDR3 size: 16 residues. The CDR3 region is CASSYRSGGVQETQYF. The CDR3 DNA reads TGTGCCAGCAGTTACAGGTCGGGGGGGGTCCAAGAGACCCAGTACTTC.

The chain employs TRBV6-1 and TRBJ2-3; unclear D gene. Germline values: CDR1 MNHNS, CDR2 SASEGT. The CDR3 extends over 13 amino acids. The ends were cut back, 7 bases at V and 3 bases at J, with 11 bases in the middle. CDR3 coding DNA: TGTGCCAGCATTAAGCGTGGGACAGATACGCAGTATTTT. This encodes CASIKRGTDTQYF.